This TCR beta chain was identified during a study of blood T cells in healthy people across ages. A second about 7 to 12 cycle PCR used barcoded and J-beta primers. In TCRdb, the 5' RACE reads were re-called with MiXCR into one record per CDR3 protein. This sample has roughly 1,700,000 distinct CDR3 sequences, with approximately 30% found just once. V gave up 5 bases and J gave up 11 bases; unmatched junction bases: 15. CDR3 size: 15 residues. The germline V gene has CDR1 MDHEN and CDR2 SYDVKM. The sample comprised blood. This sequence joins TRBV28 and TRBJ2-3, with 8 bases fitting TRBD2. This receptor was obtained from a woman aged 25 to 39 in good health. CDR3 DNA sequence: TGTGCCAGCAGTCCGCTAGACGGGGGGGCGGAAGAGCAGTATTTT. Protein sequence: CASSPLDGGAEEQYF.